The source of this T cell receptor (beta chain) is a study of blood T cell repertoires in COVID-19. Overall study context: The samples span acute and convalescent COVID-19 from the United States, Italy and Spain.

This CDR3 has 15 residues. Germline values: CDR1 SGHTA, CDR2 FQGTGA. V was clipped by 5 bases and J by 4 bases; unmatched bases: 2. TCRdb's table, derived via immunoSEQ multiplex PCR, lists solely in-frame clones and lacks some. The sample holds some 160,000 clones; approximately 80% are singletons and the top ten take over 1.5%. The chain employs TRBV7-3 and TRBJ2-5, with 15 bases lining up with TRBD2. The TCR comes from a human donor in a cohort sampled during active COVID-19. The sample consisted of peripheral blood. The chain's CDR3 is CASSPGLAGGETQYF. The DNA for the CDR3 is TGTGCCAGCAGCCCGGGACTAGCGGGAGGAGAGACCCAGTACTTC.